The subject of this entry is one TCR beta chain. Its target is not known. The V gene's germline CDR1 is MDHEN and CDR2 SYDVKM. V was cut by 5 bases and J by 8 bases, with 18 bases left in between. This CDR3 comprises 14 residues. The entry originates in a study of CD8 T cells in ankylosing spondylitis. Study-wide findings and caveats: Matched ankylosing spondylitis synovial fluid reportedly showed significant enrichment of disease-linked clones. Ankylosing spondylitis blood appeared to carry a characteristic TCR beta motif of roughly 8 highly homologous variants. Some of these motif variants have turned up before, in reports on reactive arthritis synovial fluid and blood. Disease-linked clones were found to be CD8+ and relatively rare in peripheral blood.

Quantitative barcoded 5'-RACE was used to prepare TCR beta libraries. One entry per CDR3 protein results from TCRdb running MiXCR on the 5' RACE reads. The sample lists about 800,000 distinct CDR3 sequences; 12% were seen once. The TCR originated in a male donor with ankylosing spondylitis. The rearrangement uses TRBV28 and TRBJ1-2; D is perhaps TRBD1 (5 bases). Sequencing input: blood, either unsorted or a sorted T cell fraction (not recorded which). The CDR3 nucleotides read TGTGCCAGCAGTCTCGGGGGAGGGGCTGGGGGCTACACCTTC. It encodes CASSLGGGAGGYTF.